The rows below give T cell receptor beta chains drawn from one sample of a study of metastatic and nonmetastatic thyroid tumors. TCRdb re-called the PCR reads with MiXCR. The sample lists approximately 90,000 clones, around 9.1% occurring once. Sequencing was performed on blood. Every receptor here comes from a female donor with papillary thyroid cancer or a benign thyroid nodule (not recorded which). Some clones in this sample may be carry-over from other donors' samples. Both conserved end residues are part of each CDR3. D genes are given only for firm matches. Expanded clones are given a class, and other clones once, few, many or no size at all.

j_gene | abundance | d_gene | v_gene | CDR3nt | CDR3aa
TRBJ2-7 | many | NA | TRBV4-2 | TGTGCCAGCAGCCAAGATATGGGTAGCCCTATCGAGCAGTACTTC | CASSQDMGSPIEQYF
TRBJ2-3 | many | NA | TRBV7-3 | TGTGCCAGCAGCCGCCGCTCTAGCACAGATACGCAGTATTTT | CASSRRSSTDTQYF
TRBJ2-1 | many | TRBD1 | TRBV18 | TGTGCCAGCTCACCACCCGGGTTCGGGACAGGGGGCAACAATGAGCAGTTCTTC | CASSPPGFGTGGNNEQFF
TRBJ2-7 | few | NA | TRBV20-1 | TGCAGTGCTAGAGGGGAAAGCTCCTACGAGCAGTACTTC | CSARGESSYEQYF
TRBJ2-6 | few | NA | TRBV6-4 | TGTGCCAGCAGTGTACGTTTAGTGAGTGGGGCCAACGTCCTGACTTTC | CASSVRLVSGANVLTF
TRBJ2-2 | many | NA | TRBV7-3 | TGTGCCAGCAGCTTGGTGGAGGGCGGGGAGCTGTTTTTT | CASSLVEGGELFF
TRBJ1-5 | many | NA | TRBV20-1 | TGCAGTGCTAGAGATCGCTCCGGGAATCAGGCCCAGCATTTT | CSARDRSGNQAQHF
TRBJ2-1 | many | NA | TRBV6-1 | TGTGCCAGCCTTGAGACGGGGGAGCAGTTCTTC | CASLETGEQFF
TRBJ1-5 | many | TRBD1 | TRBV6-1 | TGTGCCAGCAGTTGGGACAGCTATCAGCCCCAGCATTTT | CASSWDSYQPQHF
TRBJ2-3 | many | NA | TRBV11-3 | TGTGCCAGCAGCCCCACCGGAGATACGCAGTATTTT | CASSPTGDTQYF
TRBJ2-3 | few | NA | TRBV6-1 | TGTGCCAGCAGTCCCATCCCGAGTGACACAGATACGCGGTATTTT | CASSPIPSDTDTRYF
TRBJ2-3 | many | TRBD2 | TRBV7-3 | TGTGCCAGCAGCAAACTAGCGGGGGCGAGGGATACGCAGTATTTT | CASSKLAGARDTQYF
TRBJ2-7 | many | TRBD2 | TRBV18 | TGTGCCAGCTCACCCCTCGGACTAGCGGGGGGGGGCGACGAGCAGTACTTC | CASSPLGLAGGGDEQYF
TRBJ2-5 | many | NA | TRBV30 | TGTGCCTGGCTTGACAAGCCAGGAGGGACCCAGTACTTC | CAWLDKPGGTQYF
TRBJ2-2 | NA | NA | TRBV12-3/TRBV12-4 | TGTGCCAGCAGGTTGGGGGCGGGGGCGAACACCGGGGAGCTGTTTTTT | CASRLGAGANTGELFF
TRBJ1-6 | NA | NA | TRBV18 | TGTGCCAGCTCACCCAAGGGCGACGGTTCGCCCCTCCACTTT | CASSPKGDGSPLHF
TRBJ2-2 | many | NA | TRBV28 | TGTGCCAGCAGACAGTTAATCGGGGAGCTGTTTTTT | CASRQLIGELFF
TRBJ1-6 | many | NA | TRBV6-1 | TGTGCCAGCAGTGAGAACCGCCCTCATAGCTCCTATAATTCACCCCTCCACTTT | CASSENRPHSSYNSPLHF
TRBJ1-5 | many | NA | TRBV2 | TGTGCCAGCAGGGGTTTGGGGCCCCAGCATTTT | CASRGLGPQHF
TRBJ2-1 | many | TRBD2 | TRBV6-1 | TGTGCCAGCAGCGTCGGGGACGCGGGGGGGAATGAGCAGTTCTTC | CASSVGDAGGNEQFF
TRBJ2-3 | many | NA | TRBV5-8 | TGTGCCAGCAGTCTGCAGGGAGGTGCAGATACGCAGTATTTT | CASSLQGGADTQYF
TRBJ2-7 | NA | TRBD2 | TRBV12-3/TRBV12-4 | TGTGCCAGCAGATCGACTAGCGCGAACTACGAGCAGTACTTC | CASRSTSANYEQYF
TRBJ1-1 | many | NA | TRBV7-6 | TGTGCCAGCACCCCCGGGGGAGCAGGGAACACTGAAGCTTTCTTT | CASTPGGAGNTEAFF
TRBJ2-7 | many | NA | TRBV9 | TGTGCCAGCAGCGTTACAGGGATCTCCTACGAGCAGTACTTC | CASSVTGISYEQYF
TRBJ2-2 | many | TRBD1 | TRBV12-3/TRBV12-4 | TGTGCCAGCAGTTCTAGGACAGGGCGGAACACCGGGGAGCTGTTTTTT | CASSSRTGRNTGELFF
TRBJ1-1 | many | NA | TRBV7-6 | TGTGCCAGCAGCCCTGGGACTGCCAGGGGGAACACTGAAGCTTTCTTT | CASSPGTARGNTEAFF
TRBJ2-6 | many | NA | TRBV30 | TGTGCCTGGCTGGAGGGACTGGGGGCCAACGTCCTGACTTTC | CAWLEGLGANVLTF
TRBJ2-1 | many | TRBD2 | TRBV28 | TGTGCCAGCAGTAAGGGACTAGGGCTCATGAATGAGCAGTTCTTC | CASSKGLGLMNEQFF
TRBJ1-1 | many | NA | TRBV11-2 | TGTGCCAGCAGCTTGGCGGGACGGGACACTGAAGCTTTCTTT | CASSLAGRDTEAFF
TRBJ1-2 | many | TRBD1 | TRBV19 | TGTGCCAGTACCCGGACAGGGGATAACTATGGCTACACCTTC | CASTRTGDNYGYTF
TRBJ1-1 | medium-sized | TRBD1 | TRBV20-1 | TGCAGTGCTGGACAGGGGGACACTGAAGCTTTCTTT | CSAGQGDTEAFF
TRBJ2-7 | many | TRBD1 | TRBV20-1 | TGCAGTACCATCCGACAGGGACCCAGCTACGAGCAGTACTTC | CSTIRQGPSYEQYF
TRBJ2-2 | many | NA | TRBV7-8 | TGTGCCAGCAACGACAGGTTGAACACCGGGGAGCTGTTTTTT | CASNDRLNTGELFF
TRBJ1-1 | many | TRBD1 | TRBV18 | TGTGCCAGCTCCTCCCAGGGGGCATCGGTGAACACTGAAGCTTTCTTT | CASSSQGASVNTEAFF